Shown below are 11 T cell receptor beta chains from a single sample sequenced in a study of T cell responses to AZD1222 COVID-19 vaccine. TCRdb's copy holds only in-frame clones and misses some; the assay was immunoSEQ multiplex PCR. The table lists about 86,000 clones, approximately 80% of them singletons. The material was peripheral blood, obtained on day 0 of AZD1222 vaccination. These receptor sequences come from an adult in good health.

The CDR3 DNA sequence: TGTGCCAGCAGCCGGGAACTAAATTCACCCCTCCACTTT. Translation gives CASSRELNSPLHF. The V and J genes are TRBV9 and TRBJ1-6; D unresolved. CDR3 length: 13 amino acids. Germline V CDR1 and CDR2: SGDLS, YYNGEE. Trimming pared 4 bases from V and 7 bases from J, leaving 9 bases between.

This clone came up a few times. The chain has TRBV5-1 and TRBJ1-6, with unresolved D. Trimming took off 0 bases at V and 7 bases at J, with 14 bases between the two ends. CDR1 SGHRS and CDR2 YFSETQ come from the germline V gene. The CDR3 length is 16 residues. Written as DNA, the CDR3 is TGCGCCAGCAGCTTGGCCCCCCTAGGCGAGAATTCACCCCTCCACTTT. As protein: CASSLAPLGENSPLHF.

The chain employs TRBV11-3 and TRBJ2-1, with unresolved D. The CDR3 is 12 amino acids. Trimming cost V 0 bases and J 7 bases, with 4 bases left between them. Looked up from germline, CDR1 is SGHNT and CDR2 is YENEEA. This CDR3 reads CASSLEGNEQFF. The CDR3 DNA reads as TGTGCCAGCAGCTTAGAGGGGAATGAGCAGTTCTTC.

The J gene is TRBJ1-2, the V gene TRBV29-1; D remains unclear. This CDR3 is built from 13 residues. V lost 3 bases, J lost 8 bases, and 16 bases lay in between. CDR1 and CDR2 from the germline V gene are SQVTM and ANQGSEA. CDR3: CSVDRGSRGGYTF. The CDR3 DNA reads as TGCAGCGTTGATCGGGGTTCACGGGGAGGCTACACCTTC. The complete variable domain, with remaining parts taken from reference TRBV29-1 and TRBJ1-2, reads SAVISQKPSRDICQRGTSLTIQCQVDSQVTMMFWYRQQPGQSLTLIATANQGSEATYESGFVIDKFPISRPNLTFSTLTVSNMSPEDSSIYLCSVDRGSRGGYTFGSGTRLTVV.

The chain is built from TRBV6-5 and TRBJ1-1; 7 bases map to TRBD1. Germline CDR1 reads MNHEY; CDR2 reads SVGAGI. Unmatched junction bases numbered 7, after V lost 6 bases and J lost 0 bases. The CDR3 consists of 15 residues. The CDR3 spells CASRTGNTMNTEAFF. For the CDR3, the DNA is TGTGCCAGCAGGACAGGGAATACCATGAACACTGAAGCTTTCTTT.

The chain combines TRBV7-6 with TRBJ2-3; 7 nucleotides agree with TRBD2. This CDR3 region has 16 residues. Per germline, CDR1 SGHVS and CDR2 FNYEAQ. V shed 5 bases, J shed 4 bases, and the junction held 12 bases outside the gene matches. This CDR3 is CASSPRLASGADTQYF. The CDR3 DNA is TGTGCCAGCAGCCCCAGACTAGCCTCCGGGGCAGATACGCAGTATTTT. Supplemented by reference TRBV7-6 and TRBJ2-3, the full variable domain reads GAGVSQSPRYKVTKRGQDVALRCDPISGHVSLYWYRQALGQGPEFLTYFNYEAQQDKSGLPNDRFSAERPEGSISTLTIQRTEQRDSAMYRCASSPRLASGADTQYFGPGTRLTVL.

This sequence joins TRBV7-9 and TRBJ1-1; D is perhaps TRBD1 (6 bases). The V gene lost 1 base and the J gene lost 5 bases, with 20 bases spanning the gap. This CDR3 region has 17 residues. Germline V gene sequence: CDR1 SEHNR, CDR2 FQNEAQ (reference sequence). This chain's CDR3 is CASSLDVMGHITTEAFF. The DNA of the CDR3 is TGTGCCAGCAGCTTAGATGTTATGGGACATATTACGACTGAAGCTTTCTTT.

V usage is TRBV27 and J usage is TRBJ2-7; 7 bases align to TRBD1. From germline, CDR1 is MNHEY and CDR2 SMNVEV (reference sequence). The CDR3 has 14 residues. J gave up 4 bases and V 6 bases, and 9 bases lay outside the gene matches. The CDR3 loop is CASSWGTDFYEQYF. The CDR3, as DNA: TGTGCCAGCAGCTGGGGGACAGATTTTTACGAGCAGTACTTC.

The rearrangement joins TRBV21-1 to TRBJ2-7. TRBV21-1 is described as a pseudogene. The CDR3 is 14 amino acids. The CDR3 DNA is TGTGCCAGCAGCAAGAGAGACCCCTTGGGCGAGCAGTACTTC. It specifies CASSKRDPLGEQYF.

This chain links TRBV10-3 with TRBJ1-1; D is unresolved. The CDR3 loop spans 14 amino acids. Germline V lookup: CDR1 ENHRY, CDR2 SYGVKD. Trimming took off 7 bases at V and 5 bases at J, with 17 bases between the two ends. The CDR3 reads CAIIGSLGTTEAFF. CDR3 bases: TGTGCCATCATAGGATCATTGGGAACAACTGAAGCTTTCTTT.

For this clone: The same CDR3 arises from other DNA sequences in this sample as well. V and J are TRBV6-5 and TRBJ1-1, with D unclear. Deletions cut 0 bases from V and 3 bases from J, with 8 bases between. CDR1 and CDR2 (germline): MNHEY, SVGAGI. The CDR3 loop spans 14 amino acids. The CDR3 nucleotides are TGTGCCAGCAGTTACTCAGGAGGGTACACTGAAGCTTTCTTT. It yields the protein CASSYSGGYTEAFF.